The 17 T cell receptor beta chains listed next were all sequenced from one sample in a study of T cell responses to AZD1222 COVID-19 vaccine. Repertoires were generated with immunoSEQ multiplex PCR, while TCRdb's copy carries only in-frame clones and drops some. This sample carries 180,000 or so clones, about 87% of them seen once, and the ten largest clones take more than 4%. The sequencing used peripheral blood, collected 28 days after the second dose of the MenACWY control vaccine. The receptor set was obtained from an adult who received the MenACWY meningococcal vaccine as a control.

The chain uses TRBV6-2 or TRBV6-3 and TRBJ2-1; D unresolved. The V end was cut by 2 bases, the J end by 0 bases, with 8 bases between. Germline-derived CDR1 and CDR2 are MNHEY and SVGEGT. This CDR3 region has 15 residues. The CDR3 is CASSYGPTSYNEQFF. DNA of the CDR3: TGTGCCAGCAGTTACGGCCCTACCTCCTACAATGAGCAGTTCTTC.

The chain combines TRBV14 with TRBJ1-2; D is undetermined. The V gene lost 1 base and the J gene lost 11 bases, with 11 bases spanning the gap. CDR3 length: 12 amino acids. Germline V CDR1 and CDR2: SGHDN, FVKESK. CDR3 nucleotides: TGTGCCAGCAGCCAAGTATTGGTTGGTTACACCTTC. Its protein is CASSQVLVGYTF. The variable domain in full, with the rest retrieved from reference TRBV14 and TRBJ1-2, is EAGVTQFPSHSVIEKGQTVTLRCDPISGHDNLYWYRRVMGKEIKFLLHFVKESKQDESGMPNNRFLAERTGGTYSTLKVQPAELEDSGVYFCASSQVLVGYTFGSGTRLTVV.

The chain links TRBV5-8 to TRBJ1-4; D is possibly TRBD1 (6 bases). Germline CDR1 is SGHTS and CDR2 is YDEGEE. V lost 0 bases, J lost 2 bases, and 17 bases lay in between. The CDR3 sequence is 18 residues long. In DNA, the CDR3 is TGTGCCAGCAGCTTGGGGATCACAGGGTTAATCACTAATGAAAAACTGTTTTTT. Amino acids: CASSLGITGLITNEKLFF.

The chain recombines TRBV29-1 with TRBJ1-1; no clear D. Germline lookup yields CDR1 SQVTM and CDR2 ANQGSEA. The V end lost 4 bases, the J end lost 0 bases, and 9 bases lay between the germline ends. The CDR3 contains 13 residues. The CDR3 DNA reads as TGCAGCGTTGCACAGACTATGAACACTGAAGCTTTCTTT. It encodes CSVAQTMNTEAFF.

This clone was detected only a few times. The chain is built from TRBV11-3 and TRBJ1-1; D is unresolved. The CDR3 spans 12 residues. Trimming removed 4 bases from V and 8 bases from J, with 11 bases in between. CDR1 SGHNT and CDR2 YENEEA come from the germline V gene. The CDR3 DNA reads TGTGCCAGCAGCTCCAGACTGGGAGAAGCTTTCTTT. Translating gives CASSSRLGEAFF.

The V and J genes are TRBV6-5 and TRBJ2-7, with no clear D. The V gene lost 2 bases and the J gene lost 5 bases, with 7 bases spanning the gap. The CDR3 length is 12 residues. Germline V gene data show CDR1 as MNHEY and CDR2 as SVGAGI. Here the CDR3 reads CASSYARHEQYF. The DNA of the CDR3 is TGTGCCAGCAGTTACGCCAGGCACGAGCAGTACTTC.

For this clone: Other DNA sequences in this specimen translate into the identical CDR3. The CDR3 here is CASSIMSSGNTIYF. CDR3 coding DNA: TGTGCCAGTAGTATAATGAGCTCTGGAAACACCATATATTTT. This chain uses TRBV19 with TRBJ1-3, with no clear D. CDR3 size: 14 residues. V gave up 2 bases and J gave up 0 bases, with 5 bases separating them. Per germline, CDR1 LNHDA and CDR2 SQIVND (reference sequence).

The gene calls are TRBV12-1 and TRBJ1-2; TRBD1 is the table's D call, not checked against the DNA. TRBV12-1 is listed as a pseudogene. The CDR3 sequence is 16 residues long. The CDR3 DNA follows: TGTGCCAGACCCCGGGGGACAGCGAACTCCCTATATGGCTACACCTTC. Amino acids: CARPRGTANSLYGYTF.

In its sample, this clone was seen a few times. The chain employs TRBV6-5 and TRBJ1-1; the D is unclear. Germline V gene lookup returns CDR1 MNHEY and CDR2 SVGAGI. Trimming removed 7 bases at V and 4 bases at J, with 4 bases between. There are 10 residues in the CDR3. This CDR3 is CASTFTEAFF. CDR3 DNA sequence: TGTGCCAGCACCTTCACTGAAGCTTTCTTT.

The rearrangement uses TRBV12-3 or TRBV12-4 and TRBJ1-1; D is uncertain. The CDR3 length is 13 residues. Trimming left V 3 bases short and J 4 bases short, with 9 bases between. Here the CDR3 DNA reads TGTGCCAGCAGTTTTCGGTTAGGCACTGAAGCTTTCTTT. Translation: CASSFRLGTEAFF.

This rearrangement joins TRBV9 to TRBJ1-1; D not certain. The CDR3 has 14 amino acids. From germline, CDR1 is SGDLS and CDR2 YYNGEE. Trimming left V 0 bases short and J 4 bases short, with 10 bases between. CDR3 residues: CASSVVDVPTEAFF. The CDR3 DNA reads TGTGCCAGCAGCGTAGTGGACGTTCCCACTGAAGCTTTCTTT.

The genes are TRBV18 and TRBJ2-7; tentatively, D is TRBD1 or TRBD2 (5 bases each). From germline, CDR1 is KGHSH and CDR2 LQKENI. This CDR3 has 16 amino acids. V shed 2 bases and J shed 6 bases, with 20 bases lying between them. The CDR3 here is CASSPTFDSGKTEQYF. CDR3 sequence (DNA): TGTGCCAGCTCACCAACCTTCGACAGCGGAAAGACCGAGCAGTACTTC.

The chain has TRBV28 and TRBJ1-6; D not certain. Germline V lookup: CDR1 MDHEN, CDR2 SYDVKM. The CDR3 has 15 amino acids. Trimming shortened V by 6 bases and J by 7 bases, and 16 bases separated the two germline ends. CDR3 amino acids: CASRSAAEGNSPLHF. The CDR3 nucleotides are TGTGCCAGCAGGTCTGCAGCGGAGGGCAATTCACCCCTCCACTTT.

V gene TRBV19 combines with J gene TRBJ1-2; D gene unclear. The V gene lost 6 bases and the J gene lost 0 bases, with 11 bases spanning the gap. This CDR3 has 14 residues. Germline CDR1 and CDR2: LNHDA and SQIVND (reference sequence). CDR3 loop: CASRGNQANYGYTF. CDR3 sequence (DNA): TGTGCCAGTAGGGGGAATCAAGCTAACTATGGCTACACCTTC.

The chain uses TRBV11-2 and TRBJ1-3; tentatively, D is TRBD1 (6 bases). V dropped 8 bases and J dropped 0 bases, with 17 bases sitting between them. CDR3 length equals 16 residues. The V gene's germline CDR1 is SGHAT and CDR2 FQNNGV. CDR3 coding DNA: TGTGCCAGCGGCGCGTTGGACAGTAGCTCTGGAAACACCATATATTTT. Its protein is CASGALDSSSGNTIYF.

The gene calls are TRBV6-5 and TRBJ1-6; a weak D match, TRBD1 (5 bases). V dropped 5 bases and J dropped 8 bases, with 13 bases sitting between them. The CDR3 covers 14 residues. Germline CDR1 is MNHEY and CDR2 is SVGAGI. The DNA of the CDR3 is TGTGCCAGCAGTCGGGGGGGGAACGATTCACCCCTCCACTTT. This codes for CASSRGGNDSPLHF.

The chain carries TRBV3-1 (or the pseudogene TRBV3-2) and TRBJ1-1; 9 bases align to TRBD1. J gave up 6 bases and V 4 bases, and 6 bases lay outside the gene matches. The CDR3 runs to 14 residues. Germline V CDR1 and CDR2: LGHDT, YNNKEL (reference sequence). The CDR3 DNA is TGTGCCAGCAGCCGCGGACAGGGGACCCCTGAAGCTTTCTTT. Protein sequence: CASSRGQGTPEAFF.